This T cell receptor beta chain was documented in a study of technical replicates of blood from several donors. Measured with immunoSEQ multiplex PCR; TCRdb has only the in-frame clones, and not every one. The table shows about 50,000 clones, with approximately 95% occurring only once. With respect to this clone: A read error may produce the germline difference seen at one junction end.

This CDR3 region has 14 residues. CDR1 is MNHNY, CDR2 SVGAGI, per germline (reference sequence). This receptor was identified in a human donor in good health. Specimen: T cells isolated from PBMCs. The chain uses TRBV6-6 and TRBJ2-1; the match to TRBD1 covers 8 bases. In nucleotides, the CDR3 is TGTGCCGGCAGGGAGGCCCGGGACAGGCCTAAGCAGTTCTTC. This encodes CAGREARDRPKQFF.